The source of this T cell receptor beta chain is a study of blood T cell repertoires in COVID-19. The repertoire was sequenced with immunoSEQ multiplex PCR; TCRdb's copy has only in-frame clones and lacks some. The table includes roughly 350,000 clones, more than 90% detected once. This receptor was obtained from a woman aged 25 to 39 who had recovered from COVID-19. Material: PBMCs or T cells enriched from blood (not recorded which).

CDR3 loop: CASSSRTGGTINSPLHF. As DNA, the CDR3 is TGTGCCAGCAGTTCCCGGACAGGGGGAACTATTAATTCACCCCTCCACTTT. This chain connects TRBV28 to TRBJ1-6; TRBD1 agrees at 10 bases. Germline CDR1 reads MDHEN; CDR2 reads SYDVKM. There are 17 residues in the CDR3. V trimming: 4 bases; J trimming: 6 bases; junction bases outside the gene matches: 9.